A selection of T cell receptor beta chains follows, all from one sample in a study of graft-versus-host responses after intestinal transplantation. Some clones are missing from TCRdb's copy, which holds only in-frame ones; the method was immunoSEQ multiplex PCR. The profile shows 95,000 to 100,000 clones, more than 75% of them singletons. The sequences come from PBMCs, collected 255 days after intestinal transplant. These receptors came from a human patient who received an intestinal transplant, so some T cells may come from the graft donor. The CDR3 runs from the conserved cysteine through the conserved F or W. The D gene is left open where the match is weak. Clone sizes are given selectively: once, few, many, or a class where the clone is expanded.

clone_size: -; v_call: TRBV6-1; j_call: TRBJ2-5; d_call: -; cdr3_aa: CASSDRGGRETQYF; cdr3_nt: TGTGCCAGCAGTGACCGGGGCGGACGAGAGACCCAGTACTTC
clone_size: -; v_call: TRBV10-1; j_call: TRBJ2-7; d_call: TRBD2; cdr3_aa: CASSPVGGHQRSTSGIVRPYEQYF; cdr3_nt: TGCGCCAGCAGTCCGGTGGGTGGACACCAAAGGAGCACTAGCGGGATTGTGCGCCCGTACGAGCAGTACTTC
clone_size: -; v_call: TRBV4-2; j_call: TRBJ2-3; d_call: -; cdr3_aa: CASSQGHNPDTQYF; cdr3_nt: TGTGCCAGCAGCCAAGGTCACAATCCAGATACGCAGTATTTT
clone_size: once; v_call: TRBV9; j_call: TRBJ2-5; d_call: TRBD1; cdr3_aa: CASSSRTGGEETQYF; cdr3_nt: TGTGCCAGCAGCTCCCGGACAGGGGGCGAAGAGACCCAGTACTTC
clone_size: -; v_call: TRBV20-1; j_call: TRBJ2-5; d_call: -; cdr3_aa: CSASLGETQYF; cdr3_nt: TGCAGTGCTAGTTTGGGAGAGACCCAGTACTTC
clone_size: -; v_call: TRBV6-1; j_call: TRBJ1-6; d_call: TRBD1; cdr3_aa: CASSSHQGVNSPLHF; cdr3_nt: TGTGCCAGCAGTTCCCACCAGGGGGTTAATTCACCCCTCCACTTT
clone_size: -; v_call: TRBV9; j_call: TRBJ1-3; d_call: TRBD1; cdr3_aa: CASSVGQGSGGNTIYF; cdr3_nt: TGTGCCAGCAGCGTAGGACAGGGCTCGGGGGGAAACACCATATATTTT
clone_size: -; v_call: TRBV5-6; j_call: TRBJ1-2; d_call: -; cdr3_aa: CASSILTLGGGHGYTF; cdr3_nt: TGTGCCAGCAGCATCCTCACCCTCGGAGGAGGGCATGGCTACACCTTC
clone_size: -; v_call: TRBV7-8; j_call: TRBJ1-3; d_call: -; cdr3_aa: CASSLGRGPVSGNTIYF; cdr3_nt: TGTGCCAGCAGCTTAGGGCGGGGACCAGTCTCTGGAAACACCATATATTTT
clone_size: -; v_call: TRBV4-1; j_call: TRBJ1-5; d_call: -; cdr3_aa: CASSQEGAGSNQPQHF; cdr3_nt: TGCGCCAGCAGCCAAGAGGGGGCTGGGAGCAATCAGCCCCAGCATTTT
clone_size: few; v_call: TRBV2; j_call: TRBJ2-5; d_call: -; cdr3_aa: CASSYGIQETQYF; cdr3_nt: TGTGCCAGCAGTTACGGGATCCAAGAGACCCAGTACTTC
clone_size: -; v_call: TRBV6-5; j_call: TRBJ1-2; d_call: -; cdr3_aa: CASRSKGVYGYTF; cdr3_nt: TGTGCCAGCAGATCGAAGGGGGTTTATGGCTACACCTTC
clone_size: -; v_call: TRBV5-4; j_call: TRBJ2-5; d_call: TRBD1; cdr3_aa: CASSFRTGGVETQYF; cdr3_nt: TGTGCCAGCAGCTTCAGGACAGGGGGGGTGGAGACCCAGTACTTC
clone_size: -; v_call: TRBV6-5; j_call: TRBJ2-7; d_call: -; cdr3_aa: CASSKAEGYEQYF; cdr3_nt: TGTGCCAGCTCAAAAGCAGAGGGGTACGAGCAGTACTTC
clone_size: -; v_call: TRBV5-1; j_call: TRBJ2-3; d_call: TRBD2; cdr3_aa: CASSLQPGTSGPKSTDTQYF; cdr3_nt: TGCGCCAGCAGCCTACAGCCCGGGACTAGCGGCCCCAAAAGCACAGATACGCAGTATTTT
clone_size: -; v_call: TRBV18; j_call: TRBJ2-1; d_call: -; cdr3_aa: CASSPPLENEQFF; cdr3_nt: TGTGCCAGCTCACCACCACTAGAGAATGAGCAGTTCTTC
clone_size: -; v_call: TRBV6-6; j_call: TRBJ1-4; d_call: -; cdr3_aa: CASSYSRVDGAEKLFF; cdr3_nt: TGTGCCAGCAGTTACTCGAGGGTTGACGGGGCGGAAAAACTGTTTTTT
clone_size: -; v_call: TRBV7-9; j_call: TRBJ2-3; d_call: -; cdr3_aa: CASSLGPGTHTSTDTQYF; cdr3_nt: TGTGCCAGCAGCTTAGGACCCGGAACCCACACTAGCACAGATACGCAGTATTTT
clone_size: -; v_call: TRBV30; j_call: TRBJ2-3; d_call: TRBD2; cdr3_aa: CAWSVQELAGWYGDTQYF; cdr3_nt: TGTGCCTGGAGTGTACAAGAACTAGCGGGTTGGTACGGGGATACGCAGTATTTT
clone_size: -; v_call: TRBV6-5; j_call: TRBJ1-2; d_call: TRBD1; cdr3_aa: CASKGGSSYGYTF; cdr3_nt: TGTGCCAGCAAAGGGGGCTCTTCCTATGGCTACACCTTC
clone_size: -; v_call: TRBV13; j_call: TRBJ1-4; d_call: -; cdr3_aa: CASSRRATNEKLFF; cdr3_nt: TGTGCCAGCAGCCGCAGGGCCACTAATGAAAAACTGTTTTTT
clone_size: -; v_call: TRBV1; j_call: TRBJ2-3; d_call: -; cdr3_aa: CTSSQDRPSGGDTQYF; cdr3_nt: TGCACCAGCAGCCAAGATCGCCCGAGTGGAGGCGATACGCAGTATTTT
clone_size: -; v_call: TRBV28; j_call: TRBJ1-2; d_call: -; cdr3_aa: CASSLKGITRAYKGYTF; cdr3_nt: TGTGCCAGCAGTTTGAAAGGGATTACGAGAGCCTATAAGGGCTACACCTTC
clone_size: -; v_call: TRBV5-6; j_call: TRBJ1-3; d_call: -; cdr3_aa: CASSFAPGPGNTIYF; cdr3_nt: TGTGCCAGCAGCTTTGCTCCGGGTCCTGGAAACACCATATATTTT
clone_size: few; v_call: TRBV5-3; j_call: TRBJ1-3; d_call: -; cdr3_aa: CARRSGTPKDLYF; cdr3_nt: TGTGCCAGAAGATCCGGGACACCTAAGGACCTATATTTT
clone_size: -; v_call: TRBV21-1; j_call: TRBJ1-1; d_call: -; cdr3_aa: CASSKVKRGSEAFF; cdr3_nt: TGTGCCAGCAGCAAAGTAAAGAGAGGCTCTGAAGCTTTCTTT
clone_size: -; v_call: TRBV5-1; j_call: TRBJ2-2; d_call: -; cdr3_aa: CASSAVNTGELFF; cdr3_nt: TGCGCCAGCAGCGCAGTGAACACCGGGGAGCTGTTTTTT
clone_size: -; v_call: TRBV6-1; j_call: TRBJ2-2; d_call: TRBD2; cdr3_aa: CASRLAVGGELFF; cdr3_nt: TGTGCCAGCAGACTAGCGGTGGGCGGGGAGCTGTTTTTT
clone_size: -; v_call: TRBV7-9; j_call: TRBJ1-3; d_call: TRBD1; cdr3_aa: CASSSGQGGNTIYF; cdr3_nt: TGTGCCAGCAGCTCGGGACAGGGGGGAAACACCATATATTTT
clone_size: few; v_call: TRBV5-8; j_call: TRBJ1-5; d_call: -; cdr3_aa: CASSFKDSVPQPQHF; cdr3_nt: TGTGCCAGCAGCTTCAAAGACAGTGTCCCTCAGCCCCAGCATTTT
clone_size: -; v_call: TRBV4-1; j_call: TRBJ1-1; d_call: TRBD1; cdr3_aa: CASSGPGTGGTEAFF; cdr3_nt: TGCGCCAGCAGCGGACCCGGGACAGGGGGCACTGAAGCTTTCTTT
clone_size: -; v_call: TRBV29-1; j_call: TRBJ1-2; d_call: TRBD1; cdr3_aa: CSATGTDYGYTF; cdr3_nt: TGCAGCGCTACCGGGACAGATTATGGCTACACCTTC
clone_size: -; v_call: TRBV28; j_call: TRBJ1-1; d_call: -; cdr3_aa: CAALTPNTEAFF; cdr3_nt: TGTGCTGCACTCACGCCGAACACTGAAGCTTTCTTT
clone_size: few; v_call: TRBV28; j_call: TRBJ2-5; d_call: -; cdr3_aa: CASSFWGRKETQYF; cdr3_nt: TGTGCCAGCAGTTTCTGGGGGCGGAAAGAGACCCAGTACTTC